The rows below give T cell receptor beta chains drawn from one sample of a study of T cells in tuberculosis. Generated by immunoSEQ multiplex PCR, the TCRdb table keeps only in-frame clones and is missing some. Of some 34,000 clones in the sample, 70% to 90% are singletons; the top ten hold roughly 5.7%. Material: PBMCs, obtained at tuberculosis diagnosis. These TCRs come from an adult with tuberculosis. CDR3s include the opening cysteine and the closing phenylalanine or tryptophan. The D gene is left open where the match is weak. Clone size appears in some rows only: once, few, many, or a class for an expanded clone.

abundance	d_gene	v_gene	j_gene	CDR3nt	CDR3aa
NA	NA	TRBV5-6	TRBJ1-1	TGTGCCAGCAGCTGGAGGGTCAGTCAGCGGGGGATGAACACTGAAGCTTTCTTT	CASSWRVSQRGMNTEAFF
NA	NA	TRBV4-1	TRBJ1-2	TGCGCCAGCAGCCAAGAGGGGGGGTATGGCTACACCTTC	CASSQEGGYGYTF
NA	TRBD1	TRBV2	TRBJ2-1	TGTGCCAGCAGTGGCCTTCGACAGGGAATTTACAATGAGCAGTTCTTC	CASSGLRQGIYNEQFF
once	TRBD1	TRBV10-1	TRBJ1-1	TGCGCCAGCAGTCCAGGGGGCTCTATGAACACTGAAGCTTTCTTT	CASSPGGSMNTEAFF
NA	TRBD2	TRBV28	TRBJ2-1	TGTGCCAGCAGCCGCGGGACTATAGAGGAGCAGTTCTTC	CASSRGTIEEQFF
few	NA	TRBV6-5	TRBJ1-5	TGTGCCAGCAGTTATTCGTCGTATCAGCCCCAGCATTTT	CASSYSSYQPQHF
NA	NA	TRBV2	TRBJ1-1	TGTGCCAGCAGCCAAAGACAGAACATGAACACTGAAGCTTTCTTT	CASSQRQNMNTEAFF
NA	TRBD2	TRBV30	TRBJ2-1	TGTGCCTGGAGTTATACTAGCGGGAGGGCCGTCTCCTACAATGAGCAGTTCTTC	CAWSYTSGRAVSYNEQFF
NA	NA	TRBV6-6	TRBJ2-1	TGTGCCAGCAGCCTTGGACTAGGGGGGATATACAATGAGCAGTTCTTC	CASSLGLGGIYNEQFF
once	TRBD1	TRBV6-9	TRBJ2-3	TGTGCCAGCAGTCTGACAGGGGGTGTGGCAGATACGCAGTATTTT	CASSLTGGVADTQYF
NA	NA	TRBV6-4	TRBJ2-2	TGTGCCAGCGGGATATATAGCGGATTCGCGAACACCGGGGAGCTGTTTTTT	CASGIYSGFANTGELFF
NA	TRBD1	TRBV5-6	TRBJ1-1	TGTGCCAGCAGCTTCACAGGGGCGGCTGAAGCTTTCTTT	CASSFTGAAEAFF
NA	TRBD2	TRBV14	TRBJ2-5	TGTGCCAGCAGCCCCGGACTAGCTGGGGGGGAGACCCAGTACTTC	CASSPGLAGGETQYF
once	TRBD1	TRBV6-1	TRBJ2-5	TGTGCCAGCAGTGAAGCAGGACAGGGAGAGACCCAGTACTTC	CASSEAGQGETQYF
few	TRBD2	TRBV2	TRBJ2-5	TGTGCCAGCAATGACGGGACTAGCGGCCAAGAGACCCAGTACTTC	CASNDGTSGQETQYF
NA	TRBD1	TRBV11-2	TRBJ2-7	TGTGCCAGCAGCTTAGATTCCGGGACAGCCTCCTACGAGCAGTACTTC	CASSLDSGTASYEQYF
few	NA	TRBV28	TRBJ2-7	TGTGCCAGCAGGGCCGGGACACGCTACGAGCAGTACTTC	CASRAGTRYEQYF
once	NA	TRBV6-1	TRBJ1-1	TGTGCCAGCAGTCTTAAACAGGGGAACACTGAAGCTTTCTTT	CASSLKQGNTEAFF
NA	NA	TRBV27	TRBJ2-3	TGTGCCAGCAGTTTGACAGGGACTGGGACAGATACGCAGTATTTT	CASSLTGTGTDTQYF
NA	TRBD1	TRBV18	TRBJ1-3	TGTGCCAGCTCAAGCAGGGGGTCCACTGGAAACACCATATATTTT	CASSSRGSTGNTIYF
NA	NA	TRBV28	TRBJ2-6	TGTGCCAGCAGTTTACGTCCTCCTGGGGCCAACGTCCTGACTTTC	CASSLRPPGANVLTF
NA	NA	TRBV30	TRBJ1-1	TGTGCCTGGAGGGGATCGGGGGGCGTCACTGAAGCTTTCTTT	CAWRGSGGVTEAFF
NA	TRBD2	TRBV6-5	TRBJ2-7	TGTGCCAGCAGCCAGAGCGGGGGGATGTACGAGCAGTACTTC	CASSQSGGMYEQYF
NA	TRBD1	TRBV30	TRBJ1-2	TGTGCCTGGAGGGGTGACAGGGGTGGCTACACCTTC	CAWRGDRGGYTF
NA	NA	TRBV6-5	TRBJ1-1	TGTGCCAGCAGTTACAGTCAGGGTACGGGGAACACTGAAGCTTTCTTT	CASSYSQGTGNTEAFF
NA	TRBD1	TRBV7-8	TRBJ1-2	TGTGCCAGCAGCCCAGGGACAGACATCAATTACACCTTC	CASSPGTDINYTF
NA	NA	TRBV5-1	TRBJ1-4	TGCGCCAGCAGGGGTTTCGGAAACAGGGACGAAAAACTGTTTTTT	CASRGFGNRDEKLFF
few	NA	TRBV10-2	TRBJ1-5	TGCGCCAGCAGTGACCGGGTTAATCAGCCCCAGCATTTT	CASSDRVNQPQHF
once	NA	TRBV21-1	TRBJ1-4	TGTGCCAGCAGCTTCCGCCCCAACAGGGCAACTAATGAAAAACTGTTTTTT	CASSFRPNRATNEKLFF
NA	NA	TRBV19	TRBJ2-5	TGTGCCAGTAGTATAGGAAGCGGACAAGAGACCCAGTACTTC	CASSIGSGQETQYF
NA	TRBD1	TRBV5-1	TRBJ2-2	TGCGCCAGCAGCTCCCGGGGACAGGGGAACACCGGGGAGCTGTTTTTT	CASSSRGQGNTGELFF
NA	TRBD1	TRBV4-2	TRBJ1-1	TGTGCCAGCAGCCAAGACCTTACAGGGGGCAATACTGAAGCTTTCTTT	CASSQDLTGGNTEAFF
NA	NA	TRBV15	TRBJ1-2	TGTGCCACCAGCAGAGATCAGAGGAGGTGGGCAGGCTACACCTTC	CATSRDQRRWAGYTF
NA	NA	TRBV28	TRBJ1-1	TGTGCCAGCAGTACAGGAGCCTTGAACACTGAAGCTTTCTTT	CASSTGALNTEAFF
NA	NA	TRBV7-9	TRBJ2-7	TGTGCCAGCAGCTTAAACCTTCTTTCGGGGTTAGAGCAGTACTTC	CASSLNLLSGLEQYF
NA	TRBD1	TRBV6-5	TRBJ1-4	TGTGCCAGCACCACAGGGGGCAGGGGGGAAAAACTGTTTTTT	CASTTGGRGEKLFF
once	TRBD2	TRBV7-2	TRBJ2-1	TGTGCCAGCAGCTCGGGACTAGCGGGAGCCATCGATGAGCAGTTCTTC	CASSSGLAGAIDEQFF
few	NA	TRBV28	TRBJ1-2	TGTGCCAGCATCACAGGGAAGAGCTATGGCTACACCTTC	CASITGKSYGYTF
NA	TRBD2	TRBV7-8	TRBJ2-1	TGTGCCAGCAGCTGGGGGCTAGCGGGATATGACAATGAGCAGTTCTTC	CASSWGLAGYDNEQFF
few	NA	TRBV27	TRBJ1-2	TGTGCCAGCAGTGCCATAAGGGGAAGTCCTGAGACCTTC	CASSAIRGSPETF
NA	TRBD1	TRBV4-3	TRBJ1-5	TGCGCCAGCAGCCTTTCTCCTGGACAGGGGACTTATAGCAATCAGCCCCAGCATTTT	CASSLSPGQGTYSNQPQHF
NA	NA	TRBV29-1	TRBJ1-1	TGCAGCGTTGAAGAGGGATCTTTCGAGGGCCGGCGTCCTGAAGCTTTCTTT	CSVEEGSFEGRRPEAFF